This TCR beta chain appears in the sequencing data of a study of blood T cells in healthy people across ages. About the study: About one barcoded beta molecule per two T cells came from capture by template switching.

Using a J-beta primer mix together with a sample-barcoded 5' primer, a second PCR was run for roughly 6 to 12 cycles. One entry per CDR3 protein, called by TCRdb with MiXCR from the 5' RACE reads. The table lists 650,000 to 950,000 distinct CDR3 sequences, roughly 44% of them singletons. With regard to this clonotype: Its antigen is undetermined.

Healthy Caucasians from Russia aged roughly 6 to 90 served as donors. The CDR3 runs to 13 residues. CDR1 and CDR2 (germline): SGHTA, FQGTGA. Trimming left V 5 bases short and J 6 bases short, with 13 bases between. Study-wide findings and caveats: PBMC samples, being unsorted, prevented any conclusive comparison of naive and antigen-experienced cells. The CMV status of each donor remained undetermined, and this could have confounded shifts in expanded clonotypes.

This receptor was taken from a man in his sixties in good health. This chain connects TRBV7-3 to TRBJ1-2, with a possible D match to TRBD1 (5 bases). The specimen was blood. CDR3 sequence reads: CASSRSDKDGYTF. As DNA, the CDR3 is TGTGCCAGCAGCCGTTCGGACAAGGATGGCTACACCTTC. Full variable domain (outside the CDR3, taken from reference TRBV7-3 and TRBJ1-2): GAGVSQTPSNKVTEKGKYVELRCDPISGHTALYWYRQSLGQGPEFLIYFQGTGAADDSGLPNDRFFAVRPEGSVSTLKIQRTERGDSAVYLCASSRSDKDGYTFGSGTRLTVV.